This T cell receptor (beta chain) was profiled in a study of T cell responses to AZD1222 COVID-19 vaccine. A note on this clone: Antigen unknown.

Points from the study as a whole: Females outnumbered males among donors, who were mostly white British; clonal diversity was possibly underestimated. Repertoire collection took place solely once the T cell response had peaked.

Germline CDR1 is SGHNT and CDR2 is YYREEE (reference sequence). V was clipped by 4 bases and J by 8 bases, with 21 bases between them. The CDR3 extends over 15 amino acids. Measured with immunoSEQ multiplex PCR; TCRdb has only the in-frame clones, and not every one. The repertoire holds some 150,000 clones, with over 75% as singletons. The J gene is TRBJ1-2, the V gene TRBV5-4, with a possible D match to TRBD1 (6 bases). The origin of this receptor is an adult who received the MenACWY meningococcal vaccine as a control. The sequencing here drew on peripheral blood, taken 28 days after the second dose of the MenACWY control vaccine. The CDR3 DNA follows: TGTGCCAGCAGCACCCGATTTAACAGGGCGGGGGGCTACACCTTC. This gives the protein CASSTRFNRAGGYTF.